The text below deals with one T cell receptor beta chain. Adults between roughly 18 and 89 years of age took part from about two dozen US areas. People in the exposed group encountered a COVID-19 case within 2 weeks before entering the study. The data were taken from a study of blood T cell repertoires in COVID-19. Study context: Spain, Italy and the United States supplied samples that represented acute and convalescent COVID-19.

Using immunoSEQ multiplex PCR, the repertoire was profiled, and TCRdb retains in-frame clones only, with some absent. The table includes about 320,000 clones, 85% detected once. This CDR3 is built from 11 residues. After removal of 7 bases from V and 10 bases from J, the junction contained 3 bases not matched to a gene. The sample consisted of PBMCs or T cells enriched from blood (not recorded which). The chain combines TRBV12-3 or TRBV12-4 with TRBJ1-1; 10 bases line up with TRBD1. The clonotype was recovered from a woman aged 25 to 45 who had been exposed to COVID-19. CDR3 in DNA: TGTGCCAGCACGACAGGGGGCACAGCTTTCTTT. Its translation: CASTTGGTAFF.